The rows below give T cell receptor beta chains drawn from one sample of a study of regulatory T cells in long-lasting Graves disease. In TCRdb, the multiplex PCR reads were re-called with MiXCR into one record per CDR3 protein. This repertoire shows a few hundred thousand distinct CDR3 sequences, about a quarter found once; its top ten account for about a quarter. The sequencing here drew on peripheral blood mononuclear cells (PBMCs), taken when the disease was refractory, from a patient treated with antithyroid drugs. These receptor sequences come from a female donor with Graves disease. Both conserved end residues are part of each CDR3. The D gene is left open where the match is weak. Part of the rows lack a size; the others show once, few, many or a class for expanded clones.

d_gene	v_gene	abundance	j_gene	CDR3nt	CDR3aa
.	TRBV20-1	many	TRBJ1-5	TGCAGTGCTGGGGACGGTCATCAGCCCCAGCATTTT	CSAGDGHQPQHF
.	TRBV2	many	TRBJ2-7	TGTGCCAGCAAGTCGTCCTACGAGCAGTACTTC	CASKSSYEQYF
.	TRBV3-1	few	TRBJ1-1	TGTGCCAGCAGCCAATCCTCAGGGTCTCCTGAAGCTTTCTTT	CASSQSSGSPEAFF
.	TRBV7-9	many	TRBJ1-5	TGTGCCAGCAGCTTAGAGAATCAGCCCCAGCATTTT	CASSLENQPQHF
TRBD2	TRBV12-3/TRBV12-4	.	TRBJ2-2	TGTGCCAGCAGTTCCTTCGGGCTAGCGGGAGGCACCGGGGAGCTGTTTTTT	CASSSFGLAGGTGELFF
.	TRBV20-1	many	TRBJ2-7	TGCAGTGCCGAGATCAGGGATCCCCCCTACGAGCAGTACTTC	CSAEIRDPPYEQYF
TRBD2	TRBV29-1	many	TRBJ2-7	TGCAGCGTTGAGTTGGACGGGAGGGCCTACGAGCAGTACTTC	CSVELDGRAYEQYF
.	TRBV20-1	.	TRBJ1-5	TGCAGTGCTAGACCCACAGGGAGGTTGGGCAATCAGCCCCAGCATTTT	CSARPTGRLGNQPQHF
.	TRBV5-1	.	TRBJ1-2	TGCGCCAGCAGCCCGACCGGGGGCCCGGGCTACACCTTC	CASSPTGGPGYTF
TRBD1	TRBV28	many	TRBJ2-7	TGTGCCAGCAGTTTATCGACAGGGGAAAGTACCTACGAGCAGTACTTC	CASSLSTGESTYEQYF
.	TRBV2	many	TRBJ1-2	TGTGCCAGCAGAGCAGTTGGACTAACTCACTACACCTTC	CASRAVGLTHYTF
.	TRBV2	many	TRBJ2-4	TGTGCCAGCATCCCCAGGGAAGGAAACATTCAGTACTTC	CASIPREGNIQYF
TRBD1	TRBV27	.	TRBJ2-5	TGTGCCAGCAGCACCACAGGGGGCGGACTGGAGACCCAGTACTTC	CASSTTGGGLETQYF
TRBD1	TRBV12-3/TRBV12-4	many	TRBJ1-1	TGTGCCAGCAGAGGGACAGGGAACACTGAAGCTTTCTTT	CASRGTGNTEAFF
TRBD2	TRBV19	.	TRBJ2-7	TGTGCCAGTAACGGCGGGAGGGATAGATCCTACGAGCAGTACTTC	CASNGGRDRSYEQYF
TRBD1	TRBV5-1	.	TRBJ1-4	TGCGCCAGCAGCTTAAGACAGGGGGGGCCTGAAAAACTGTTTTTT	CASSLRQGGPEKLFF
.	TRBV6-1	many	TRBJ2-7	TGTGCCAGCAGCCCCTCGGAAACCTACGAGCAGTACTTC	CASSPSETYEQYF
.	TRBV5-1	few	TRBJ1-1	TGCGCCAGCAGCTGGGAGGTCCTACAAGGTGTGAACACTGAAGCTTTCTTT	CASSWEVLQGVNTEAFF
TRBD2	TRBV11-2	many	TRBJ2-7	TGTGCCAGCAGCTTTGGACTAGCTGGCGAGCAGTACTTC	CASSFGLAGEQYF
TRBD2	TRBV28	many	TRBJ2-4	TGTGCCATACGGGAGGAATCCAAAAACATTCAGTACTTC	CAIREESKNIQYF
TRBD1	TRBV20-1	many	TRBJ1-1	TGCAGTGCTGGGACAGGGGACACTGAAGCTTTCTTT	CSAGTGDTEAFF
.	TRBV6-5	.	TRBJ1-5	TGTGCCAGCAGTTCCTTCCCCCATAGCAATCAGCCCCAGCATTTT	CASSSFPHSNQPQHF
TRBD1	TRBV7-9	few	TRBJ2-7	TGTGCCAGCAGCAAGAGGGACAGCTACGAGCAGTACTTC	CASSKRDSYEQYF
TRBD1	TRBV28	few	TRBJ1-1	TGTGCCAGCAGTCCTTCCGAGGGACAGTACACTGAAGCTTTCTTT	CASSPSEGQYTEAFF
.	TRBV20-1	many	TRBJ1-5	TGCAGTGCTAGCAGTGTATCACCTTATAGCAATCAGCCCCAGCATTTT	CSASSVSPYSNQPQHF
.	TRBV7-2	few	TRBJ2-2	TGTGCCAGCAGGACCGGGACACTCACCATCGGGGAGCTGTTTTTT	CASRTGTLTIGELFF
.	TRBV6-1	.	TRBJ2-2	TGTGCCAGCAGTCCGATGGGGGTCCTAGCGAGGAACACCGGGGAGCTGTTTTTT	CASSPMGVLARNTGELFF
TRBD1	TRBV2	.	TRBJ1-1	TGTGCCAGCAGCGAAGCCCAGGGACAGGGGTCTGAAGCTTTCTTT	CASSEAQGQGSEAFF
.	TRBV7-9	.	TRBJ1-2	TGTGCCAGCAGCTTAGTAGGGGAGCCGGGCTACACCTTC	CASSLVGEPGYTF
.	TRBV2	once	TRBJ1-4	TGTGCCAGCACCCCGGCAGGGGTGGAAAAACTGTTTTTT	CASTPAGVEKLFF
.	TRBV29-1	.	TRBJ1-2	TGCAGCGTTGGCGACGGATATGGCTACACCTTC	CSVGDGYGYTF
TRBD2	TRBV20-1	few	TRBJ2-7	TGCAGTGCTACCGGGACTAGCGGGGGAACCTACGAGCAGTACTTC	CSATGTSGGTYEQYF
.	TRBV24-1	many	TRBJ2-7	TGTGCCACCAGTAGCAGGGGCTCCTACGAGCAGTACTTC	CATSSRGSYEQYF
.	TRBV2	many	TRBJ2-3	TGTGCCAGCAGTACCGGTTCAGATACGCAGTATTTT	CASSTGSDTQYF
.	TRBV7-2	few	TRBJ1-1	TGTGCCAGCAGCTTATCAGGTGTCCTCAAGAGGGCTTTCTTT	CASSLSGVLKRAFF
.	TRBV6-4	.	TRBJ1-2	TGTGCCAGCAGCGCACAAGGGGGGTATGGCTACACCTTC	CASSAQGGYGYTF
.	TRBV6-1	.	TRBJ2-5	TGTGCCAGCAGCTTGAACAGGGTCCAGACCCAGTACTTC	CASSLNRVQTQYF
.	TRBV29-1	many	TRBJ1-2	TGCAGCGTTGAAGAGGGCAGGGATGGCTACACCTTC	CSVEEGRDGYTF